This T cell receptor beta chain was sequenced in a study of T-cell memory formation after mild COVID-19. CDR3 size: 13 residues. The V end lost 7 bases, the J end lost 2 bases, and 9 bases lay between the germline ends. The V gene's germline CDR1 is MNHEY and CDR2 SVGEGT. TCRdb processed the 5' RACE reads anew with MiXCR; each CDR3 protein has one entry. The profile shows approximately 250,000 distinct CDR3 sequences, roughly a sixth of them singletons. This clonotype was seen many times. The receptor was derived from a man aged 18 to 29 who had mild COVID-19 (a few samples of this study predate the infection). Cell type and time point are not known. The V call is TRBV6-2 or TRBV6-3, the J call TRBJ2-1; D is undetermined. The specimen was PBMCs or a T cell subset sorted from them (not recorded which). The CDR3: CASTPSAYNEQFF. In DNA form, the CDR3 reads TGTGCCAGCACTCCATCCGCCTACAATGAGCAGTTCTTC.